The 23 T cell receptor beta chains reported below all come from one sample, sequenced in a study of long-term antiretroviral therapy in people with HIV. Researchers report immunoSEQ v3.0 was run at survey level. The assay was immunoSEQ multiplex PCR, and TCRdb's table has in-frame clones only and misses some. The table lists about 31,000 clones, about nine tenths of them singletons, with roughly 7% in the top ten. The sequencing here drew on unsorted PBMCs, taken approximately 5 years before starting antiretroviral therapy. The receptors stem from a man aged 45-65 years with HIV.

The chain carries TRBV5-4 and TRBJ2-1, with 8 nucleotides matching TRBD2. V shed 2 bases, J shed 4 bases, and the junction held 8 bases outside the gene matches. The CDR3 has 16 residues. Germline CDR1 SGHNT, CDR2 YYREEE (reference sequence). The CDR3 protein is CASSLEASGQYNEQFF. The CDR3, as DNA: TGTGCCAGCAGCTTAGAGGCTAGCGGGCAATACAATGAGCAGTTCTTC.

The V and J genes are TRBV6-5 and TRBJ1-6; D call uncertain. CDR3 length: 14 residues. CDR1 and CDR2 from the germline V gene are MNHEY and SVGAGI. Between the trimmed V and J ends, which lost 5 bases and 8 bases, there was a span of 13 bases. The CDR3: CASSRTILDSPLHF. The CDR3 coding sequence is TGTGCCAGCAGTCGGACCATCCTGGATTCACCCCTCCACTTT.

This chain connects TRBV21-1 to TRBJ1-3. TRBV21-1 is termed a pseudogene. There are 14 residues in the CDR3. The chain's CDR3 is CASSTGRPGNTIYF. As DNA, the CDR3 is TGTGCCAGCAGCACAGGGAGGCCTGGAAACACCATATATTTT.

The chain is built from TRBV5-6 and TRBJ2-7; D is perhaps TRBD1 (5 bases). Germline V CDR1 and CDR2: SGHDT, YYEEEE. V shed 1 base and J shed 2 bases, with 7 bases lying between them. The CDR3 extends over 13 amino acids. CDR3 amino acids: CASSLPGTYEQYF. The CDR3 region has the DNA TGTGCCAGCAGCTTGCCAGGGACCTACGAGCAGTACTTC.

The J gene is TRBJ2-3, the V gene TRBV5-1; D possibly uses TRBD1 or TRBD2 (6 bases each). Germline V gene sequence: CDR1 SGHRS, CDR2 YFSETQ. V gave up 0 bases and J gave up 2 bases, with 10 bases separating them. The CDR3 covers 15 residues. The CDR3 here is CASSLGPGATDTQYF. DNA for the CDR3: TGCGCCAGCAGCTTGGGTCCGGGGGCCACAGATACGCAGTATTTT.

This chain joins TRBV5-1 and TRBJ2-7; 14 bases are a match to TRBD2. V was clipped by 2 bases and J by 10 bases; unmatched bases: 5. From germline, CDR1 is SGHRS and CDR2 YFSETQ. This CDR3 spans 14 amino acids. CDR3 sequence: CASSFGLAGGPQYF. CDR3 sequence (DNA): TGCGCCAGCAGCTTTGGACTAGCGGGGGGCCCCCAGTACTTC.

The chain employs TRBV5-1 and TRBJ1-5; possible D gene TRBD1, 5 bases. The CDR3 totals 13 residues. Germline V gives CDR1 SGHRS, CDR2 YFSETQ. V was cut by 1 base and J by 6 bases, with 8 bases left in between. The CDR3 region has the DNA TGCGCCAGCAGCTTGCAGGGTGTTCAGCCCCAGCATTTT. It is translated as CASSLQGVQPQHF.

This clone was observed once. The rearrangement uses TRBV5-1 and TRBJ2-3; D unresolved. The germline V and J ends were trimmed by 5 bases and 3 bases, with 16 bases remaining between them. Per germline, CDR1 SGHRS and CDR2 YFSETQ. The CDR3 sequence is 15 residues long. The CDR3 loop reads CASRAGPQFTDTQYF. CDR3 nucleotides: TGCGCCAGCAGGGCCGGGCCTCAGTTTACAGATACGCAGTATTTT.

This rearrangement joins TRBV7-2 to TRBJ2-7, with 9 positions matching TRBD1. The CDR3 is made up of 15 amino acids. The junction had 1 base not matched to a gene; V was cut back by 1 base and J by 0 bases. Germline assignment: CDR1 SGHTA and CDR2 FQGNSA. The CDR3 DNA reads as TGTGCCAGCAGCTTAGAACAGGGGGCCTCCTACGAGCAGTACTTC. This gives the protein CASSLEQGASYEQYF.

This chain links TRBV5-8 with TRBJ2-1; D uncertain. CDR1 is SGHTS, CDR2 YDEGEE, per germline. This CDR3 has 15 residues. V gave up 1 base and J gave up 6 bases, with 14 bases separating them. The CDR3 DNA reads as TGTGCCAGCAGCTTGATGACATCCAATATCAATGAGCAGTTCTTC. Translated, it gives CASSLMTSNINEQFF.

This chain connects TRBV18 to TRBJ2-2; 10 bases map to TRBD1. CDR3 length: 18 residues. The ends lost 6 bases at V and 4 bases at J; junction bases unmatched: 14. CDR1 and CDR2 (germline): KGHSH, LQKENI. For the CDR3, the DNA is TGTGCCAGCTCCCACCCCGCTGGGGACAGGGGCTTCACCGGGGAGCTGTTTTTT. Translating gives CASSHPAGDRGFTGELFF. The full variable domain, with the rest looked up from reference TRBV18 and TRBJ2-2, is NAGVMQNPRHLVRRRGQEARLRCSPMKGHSHVYWYRQLPEEGLKFMVYLQKENIIDESGMPKERFSAEFPKEGPSILRIQQVVRGDSAAYFCASSHPAGDRGFTGELFFGEGSRLTVL.

The CDR3, as DNA: TGTGCCAGCAGCCGCCATAGGACTAGGGACTACGAGCAGTACTTC. Protein: CASSRHRTRDYEQYF. The rearrangement uses TRBV4-2 and TRBJ2-7, with 7 bases fitting TRBD2. J was trimmed by 3 bases and V by 4 bases; bases with no gene match: 9. There are 15 residues in the CDR3. CDR1 is LGHNA and CDR2 is YNFKEQ in the germline V gene.

The chain couples TRBV7-3 to TRBJ2-5; maybe TRBD2 (6 bases). Trimming left V 5 bases short and J 1 base short, with 8 bases between. CDR3 length equals 13 residues. Germline V gene data show CDR1 as SGHTA and CDR2 as FQGTGA. The CDR3 reads CASSSGRQETQYF. DNA for the CDR3: TGTGCCAGCAGCAGCGGGCGCCAAGAGACCCAGTACTTC.

This chain joins TRBV6-5 and TRBJ2-1, with a possible D match to TRBD1 (6 bases). The ends were cut back, 2 bases at V and 10 bases at J, with 9 bases in the middle. This CDR3 has 12 amino acids. In germline, CDR1 is MNHEY, CDR2 SVGAGI. The chain's CDR3 is CASSYDTGEQFF. The CDR3 DNA reads as TGTGCCAGCAGTTACGATACAGGGGAGCAGTTCTTC.

This clone was counted a single time. The chain carries TRBV7-2 and TRBJ2-5; D remains unclear. Germline V gene lookup returns CDR1 SGHTA and CDR2 FQGNSA. The CDR3 has 14 amino acids. Trimming took off 2 bases at V and 5 bases at J, with 12 bases between the two ends. The CDR3 region is CASSLPGFGETQYF. DNA of the CDR3: TGTGCCAGCAGCTTACCGGGTTTCGGCGAGACCCAGTACTTC. The entire variable domain, with the rest obtained from reference TRBV7-2 and TRBJ2-5, is as follows: GAGVSQSPSNKVTEKGKDVELRCDPISGHTALYWYRQSLGQGLEFLIYFQGNSAPDKSGLPSDRFSAERTGGSVSTLTIQRTQQEDSAVYLCASSLPGFGETQYFGPGTRLLVL.

J is TRBJ2-7 and V is TRBV4-3, with 10 bases aligning to TRBD1. V shed 4 bases, J shed 3 bases, and the junction held 9 bases outside the gene matches. Germline V gene sequence: CDR1 LGHNA, CDR2 YSLEER. CDR3 length: 16 amino acids. The CDR3, as DNA: TGCGCCAGCAGCCGCGGGACAGGGGACTTCTTCTACGAGCAGTACTTC. Its translation: CASSRGTGDFFYEQYF.

The chain carries TRBV30 and TRBJ1-3; D might be TRBD1 (5 bases). The CDR3 contains 13 residues. V shed 4 bases and J shed 0 bases, with 7 bases lying between them. Looked up from germline, CDR1 is GTSNPN and CDR2 is SVGIG (reference sequence). The chain's CDR3 is CAWTGNSGNTIYF. The CDR3 coding sequence is TGTGCCTGGACAGGGAACTCTGGAAACACCATATATTTT.

J is TRBJ1-3 and V is TRBV2, with TRBD1 matching 8 bases. The CDR3 is made up of 16 amino acids. Germline assignment: CDR1 SNHLY and CDR2 FYNNEI. V was clipped by 6 bases and J by 4 bases; unmatched bases: 11. The CDR3 spells CASRRTGTSVGNTIYF. The DNA of the CDR3 is TGTGCCAGCAGGAGGACAGGGACTAGCGTCGGAAACACCATATATTTT.

The chain recombines TRBV5-6 with TRBJ2-7; D remains ambiguous. The germline gives CDR1 SGHDT, CDR2 YYEEEE. CDR3 length: 15 residues. The V gene lost 0 bases and the J gene lost 1 base, with 11 bases spanning the gap. The CDR3 DNA reads as TGTGCCAGCAGCTTGGGGGTAACCCTATCCTACGAGCAGTACTTC. Its protein is CASSLGVTLSYEQYF.

The chain couples TRBV11-3 to TRBJ2-7, with a possible D match to TRBD2 (5 bases). Trimming cost V 3 bases and J 3 bases, with 12 bases left between them. Germline V gene data show CDR1 as SGHNT and CDR2 as YENEEA. This CDR3 spans 14 amino acids. This CDR3 reads CASSLAHGVYEQYF. DNA of the CDR3: TGTGCCAGCAGCTTGGCCCACGGGGTCTACGAGCAGTACTTC.

The chain combines TRBV4-1 with TRBJ1-4; D unresolved. This CDR3 region has 13 residues. The germline V and J ends were trimmed by 0 bases and 10 bases, with 9 bases remaining between them. The germline V gene has CDR1 MGHRA and CDR2 YSYEKL. The CDR3 nucleotides read TGCGCCAGCAGCCAAGAACCCGTCGGAAAACTGTTTTTT. This codes for CASSQEPVGKLFF.

On this clone: At the DNA level, this CDR3 is encoded by other sequences in the same sample as well. The chain links TRBV29-1 to TRBJ2-2; 8 bases fit TRBD2. The length of the CDR3 is 14 residues. CDR1 and CDR2 from the germline V gene are SQVTM and ANQGSEA. Losses at the gene ends were 6 bases for V and 4 bases for J; bases not matched to a gene: 7. The CDR3 nucleotides are TGCAGCGTCGCCGGGACTAGGGGCACCGGGGAGCTGTTTTTT. It is translated as CSVAGTRGTGELFF.

This clone appeared a single time. The chain combines TRBV5-1 with TRBJ2-5; 7 bases align to TRBD2. V dropped 4 bases and J dropped 2; count of bases not matched to a gene: 5. Germline loops: CDR1 SGHRS, CDR2 YFSETQ. The length of the CDR3 is 14 residues. The CDR3 coding sequence is TGCGCCAGCAGCATGCTAGCGGATCAAGAGACCCAGTACTTC. It is translated as CASSMLADQETQYF.